The present T cell receptor (beta chain) was sequenced within a study of blood T cell repertoires in COVID-19. As for the study in general: Acute-phase and convalescent COVID-19 samples originated in the United States, Italy and Spain. Sources were T cells, B-cell-depleted T cells, or PBMCs; the material itself was cDNA or gDNA.

Authors' methods: The authors estimated nucleated cell counts from reference gene primer amplification. Profiling relied on immunoSEQ multiplex PCR, and the TCRdb table lists in-frame clones only, not all of them. That table furnishes V, J and clone size, whereas the DNA furnished D and trimming. The sample yields hundreds of thousands of clones, about four fifths seen once. Trimming removed 3 bases from V and 6 bases from J; junction bases left unmatched: 10. The CDR3 contains 16 residues. Germline V gene lookup returns CDR1 SGHTA and CDR2 FQGNSA. This clone showed up just a few times. The sample comprised peripheral blood. This chain uses TRBV7-2 with TRBJ1-4; 7 positions agree with TRBD1. This receptor was identified in a woman aged 50 to 65 who had recovered from COVID-19. CDR3 in amino acids: CASSFGQASSYEKLFF. The CDR3 region has the DNA TGTGCCAGCAGCTTCGGACAGGCATCGTCCTATGAAAAACTGTTTTTT.